The entry below gives a single T cell receptor (beta chain) sequence along with its context. Trimming removed 6 bases at V and 1 base at J, with 16 bases between. Germline V CDR1 and CDR2: MNHNY, SVGAGI (reference sequence). The CDR3 is 15 amino acids. Use of 60 Vbeta and 13 Jbeta primers characterized the PCR. Here immunoSEQ multiplex PCR was the method, and the copy in TCRdb shows in-frame clones only, minus some. The sample shows under 200,000 clones, over 70% of them seen only once. This record belongs to a study of cytomegalovirus exposure and HLA in healthy donors. This receptor was identified in a male donor in good health and CMV-seropositive. The chain is built from TRBV6-6 and TRBJ2-7; tentatively, D is TRBD2 (5 bases). Sequencing was carried out using PBMCs. CDR3 DNA: TGTGCCAGCAGCCACCGGAGTAGGGAGTCCTACGAGCAGTACTTC. Translated: CASSHRSRESYEQYF.